This paragraph covers one TCR beta chain sequence. The antigen is not known. The source of the sample is a study of PD-1 blockade in classical Hodgkin lymphoma. General observations from the study: Newly diagnosed patients reportedly had lower baseline TCR diversity than healthy donors. CD4+ but not CD8+ TCR diversity rose significantly by C4D1.

The protocol was immunoSEQ multiplex PCR, while the TCRdb copy is restricted to in-frame clones and leaves out a portion. The sample includes roughly 29,000 clones, more than 80% of them seen just once. Regarding time point: cycle 4 day 1 (C4D1), after less than 7 weeks of nivolumab. Relapse was seen in all patients after autologous stem cell transplantation, and brentuximab vedotin exposure was variable. Researchers report purifying CD4+ T cells from thawed PBMCs by magnetic negative selection. The ends were cut back, 5 bases at V and 3 bases at J, with 12 bases in the middle. Germline V lookup: CDR1 MGHDK, CDR2 SYGVNS. CDR3 length equals 14 residues.

The sample consisted of CD4+ T cells from blood, taken before the fourth cycle of nivolumab. The chain has TRBV25-1 and TRBJ2-3; possible D gene TRBD2, 5 bases. This receptor was identified in a human donor with classical Hodgkin lymphoma. CDR3 in DNA: TGTGCCAGCAGTAGCCCGGGAAGAACAGATACGCAGTATTTT. This encodes CASSSPGRTDTQYF.